The present entry profiles one TCR beta chain with its context. The antigen remains undetermined. This specimen comes from a study of blood T cells in healthy people across ages. Overall study results and limits: Observed TCR beta diversity per million T cells went down as age went up. This fall followed a roughly linear course with age. CMV infection status of these donors was not known.

In germline, CDR1 is SGHTA, CDR2 FQGNSA. This CDR3 comprises 14 residues. The ends were cut back, 4 bases at V and 6 bases at J, with 13 bases in the middle. Combining a sample-barcoded 5' primer with a J-beta primer mix, a second PCR ran for about 7 to 11 cycles. Every molecule of cDNA carried a tag from a template-switch adaptor with 12 random nucleotides. A minimum of 2.5 million CDR3-containing paired-end reads was obtained for each sample. In TCRdb, the 5' RACE reads were re-called with MiXCR into one record per CDR3 protein. The sample includes 1.5 million to 1.8 million distinct CDR3 sequences, roughly 43% of them seen just once.

The source of this sequence is a woman aged 18 to 35 in good health. This rearrangement joins TRBV7-2 to TRBJ2-1; D unclear. The sequenced sample was blood. The CDR3 is CASSSREFINEQFF. The CDR3 DNA reads as TGTGCCAGCAGCTCAAGGGAATTCATCAATGAGCAGTTCTTC. Variable domain in full (rest from reference TRBV7-2 and TRBJ2-1): GAGVSQSPSNKVTEKGKDVELRCDPISGHTALYWYRQSLGQGLEFLIYFQGNSAPDKSGLPSDRFSAERTGGSVSTLTIQRTQQEDSAVYLCASSSREFINEQFFGPGTRLTVL.